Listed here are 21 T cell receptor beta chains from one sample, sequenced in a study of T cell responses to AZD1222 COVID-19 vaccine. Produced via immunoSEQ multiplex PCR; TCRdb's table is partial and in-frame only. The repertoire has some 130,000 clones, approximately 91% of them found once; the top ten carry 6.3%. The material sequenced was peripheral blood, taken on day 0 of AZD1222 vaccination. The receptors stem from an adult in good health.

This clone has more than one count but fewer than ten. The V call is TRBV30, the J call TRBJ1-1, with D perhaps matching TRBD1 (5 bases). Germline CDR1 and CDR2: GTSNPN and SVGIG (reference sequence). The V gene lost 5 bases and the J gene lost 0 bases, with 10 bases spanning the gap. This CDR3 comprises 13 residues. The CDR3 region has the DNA TGTGCCTGGGTTGACAGAGTGAACACTGAAGCTTTCTTT. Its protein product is CAWVDRVNTEAFF.

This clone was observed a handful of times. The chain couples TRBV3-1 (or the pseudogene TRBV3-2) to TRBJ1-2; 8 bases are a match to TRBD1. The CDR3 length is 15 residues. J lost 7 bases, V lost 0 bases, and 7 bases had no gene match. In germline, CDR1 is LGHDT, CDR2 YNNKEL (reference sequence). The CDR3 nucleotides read TGTGCCAGCAGCCAAGATGACAGGGGAGGGGTTGGCTACACCTTC. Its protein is CASSQDDRGGVGYTF.

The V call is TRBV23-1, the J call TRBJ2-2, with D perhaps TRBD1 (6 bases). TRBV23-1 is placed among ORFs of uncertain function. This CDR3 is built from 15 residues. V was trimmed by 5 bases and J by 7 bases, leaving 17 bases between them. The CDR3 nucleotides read TGCGCCAGCAGTTCCCGCAGGGGTCACGGCGGGGAGCTGTTTTTT. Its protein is CASSSRRGHGGELFF.

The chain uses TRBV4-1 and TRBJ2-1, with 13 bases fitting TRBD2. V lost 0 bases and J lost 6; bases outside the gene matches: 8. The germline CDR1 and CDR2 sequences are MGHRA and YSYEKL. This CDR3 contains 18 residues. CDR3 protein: CASSQDQRLAGGLNEQFF. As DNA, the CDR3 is TGCGCCAGCAGCCAAGATCAGCGACTAGCGGGGGGTCTCAATGAGCAGTTCTTC.

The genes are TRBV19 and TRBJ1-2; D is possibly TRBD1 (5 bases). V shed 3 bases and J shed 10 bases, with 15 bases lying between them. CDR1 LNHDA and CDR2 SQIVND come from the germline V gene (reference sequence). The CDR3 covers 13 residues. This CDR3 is CASSMGGVGDYTF. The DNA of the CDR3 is TGTGCCAGTAGTATGGGGGGTGTCGGGGACTACACCTTC.

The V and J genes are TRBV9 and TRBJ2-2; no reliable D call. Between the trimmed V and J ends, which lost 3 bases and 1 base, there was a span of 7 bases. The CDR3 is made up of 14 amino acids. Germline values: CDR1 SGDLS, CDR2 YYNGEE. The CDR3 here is CASSAKLNTGELFF. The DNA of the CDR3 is TGTGCCAGCAGCGCCAAACTGAACACCGGGGAGCTGTTTTTT. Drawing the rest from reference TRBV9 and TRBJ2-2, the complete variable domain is DSGVTQTPKHLITATGQRVTLRCSPRSGDLSVYWYQQSLDQGLQFLIQYYNGEERAKGNILERFSAQQFPDLHSELNLSSLELGDSALYFCASSAKLNTGELFFGEGSRLTVL.

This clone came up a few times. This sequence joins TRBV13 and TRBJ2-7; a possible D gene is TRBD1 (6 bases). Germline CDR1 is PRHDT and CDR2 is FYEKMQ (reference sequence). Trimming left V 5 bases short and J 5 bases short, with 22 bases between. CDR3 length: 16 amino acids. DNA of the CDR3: TGTGCCAGCAGCATAGATCAGGGGAGATGGACCGACGAGCAGTACTTC. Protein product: CASSIDQGRWTDEQYF.

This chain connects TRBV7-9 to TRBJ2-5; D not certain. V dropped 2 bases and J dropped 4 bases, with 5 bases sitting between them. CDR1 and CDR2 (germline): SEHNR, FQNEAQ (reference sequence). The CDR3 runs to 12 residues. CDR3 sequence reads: CASSLQTETQYF. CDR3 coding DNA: TGTGCCAGCAGCTTACAAACAGAGACCCAGTACTTC.

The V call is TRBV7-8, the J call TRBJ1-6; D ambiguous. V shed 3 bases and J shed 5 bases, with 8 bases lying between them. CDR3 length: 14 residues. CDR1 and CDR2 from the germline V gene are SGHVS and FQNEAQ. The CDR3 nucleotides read TGTGCCAGCAGCTTGCGTACAGATAATTCACCCCTCCACTTT. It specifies CASSLRTDNSPLHF.

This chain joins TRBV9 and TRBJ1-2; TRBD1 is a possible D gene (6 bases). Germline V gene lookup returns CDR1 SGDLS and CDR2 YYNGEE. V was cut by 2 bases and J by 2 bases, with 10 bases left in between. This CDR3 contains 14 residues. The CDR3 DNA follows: TGTGCCAGCAGCGTTTCAGGGGCGAACTATGGCTACACCTTC. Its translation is CASSVSGANYGYTF.

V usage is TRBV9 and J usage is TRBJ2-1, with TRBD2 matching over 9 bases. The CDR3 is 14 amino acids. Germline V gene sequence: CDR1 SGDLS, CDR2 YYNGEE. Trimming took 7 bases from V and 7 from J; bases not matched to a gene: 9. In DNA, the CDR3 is TGTGCCAGCTCCGGGACTAGCAGGGGGAATGAGCAGTTCTTC. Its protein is CASSGTSRGNEQFF.

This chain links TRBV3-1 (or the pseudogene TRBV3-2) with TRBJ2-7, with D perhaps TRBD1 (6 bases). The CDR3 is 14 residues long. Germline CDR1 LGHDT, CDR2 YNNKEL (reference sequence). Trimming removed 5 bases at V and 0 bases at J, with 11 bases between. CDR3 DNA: TGTGCCAGCAGCTCCGGGACAAACTCCTACGAGCAGTACTTC. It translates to CASSSGTNSYEQYF.

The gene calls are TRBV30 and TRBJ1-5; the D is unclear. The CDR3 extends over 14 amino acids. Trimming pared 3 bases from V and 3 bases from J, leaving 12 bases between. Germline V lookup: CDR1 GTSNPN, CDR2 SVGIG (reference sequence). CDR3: CAWSIGQNNQPQHF. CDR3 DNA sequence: TGTGCCTGGAGCATCGGGCAGAACAATCAGCCCCAGCATTTT. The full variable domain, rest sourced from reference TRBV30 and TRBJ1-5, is SQTIHQWPATLVQPVGSPLSLECTVEGTSNPNLYWYRQAAGRGLQLLFYSVGIGQISSEVPQNLSASRPQDRQFILSSKKLLLSDSGFYLCAWSIGQNNQPQHFGDGTRLSIL.

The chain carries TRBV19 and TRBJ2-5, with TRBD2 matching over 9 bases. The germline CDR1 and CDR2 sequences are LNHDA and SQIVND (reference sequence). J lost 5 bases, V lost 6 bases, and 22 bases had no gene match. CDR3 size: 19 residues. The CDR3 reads CASSTGVSLAGTMGETQYF. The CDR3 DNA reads TGTGCCAGTAGCACGGGGGTCTCCCTAGCGGGGACCATGGGGGAGACCCAGTACTTC.

CDR3 sequence (DNA): TGTGCCAGCAGTGAGCGGGGGGGCCGGCTCAATGAGCAGTTCTTC. This codes for CASSERGGRLNEQFF. V and J are TRBV2 and TRBJ2-1; 9 bases are shared with TRBD2. The CDR3 sequence is 15 residues long. V shed 3 bases, J shed 6 bases, and the junction held 6 bases outside the gene matches. The germline gives CDR1 SNHLY, CDR2 FYNNEI.

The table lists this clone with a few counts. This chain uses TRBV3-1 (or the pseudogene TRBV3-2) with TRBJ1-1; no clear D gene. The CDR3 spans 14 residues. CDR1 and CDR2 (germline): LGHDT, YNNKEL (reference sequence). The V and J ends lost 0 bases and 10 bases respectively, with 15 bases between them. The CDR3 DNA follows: TGTGCCAGCAGCCAAGAAGCGGCTCTCGATACAGCTTTCTTT. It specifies CASSQEAALDTAFF.

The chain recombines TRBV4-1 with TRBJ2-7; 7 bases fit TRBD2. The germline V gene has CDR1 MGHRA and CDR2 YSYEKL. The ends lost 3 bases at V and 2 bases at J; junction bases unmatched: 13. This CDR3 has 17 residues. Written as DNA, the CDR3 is TGCGCCAGCAGCCAGACCGGAGTAACGGGGGGTCCCTACGAGCAGTACTTC. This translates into CASSQTGVTGGPYEQYF.

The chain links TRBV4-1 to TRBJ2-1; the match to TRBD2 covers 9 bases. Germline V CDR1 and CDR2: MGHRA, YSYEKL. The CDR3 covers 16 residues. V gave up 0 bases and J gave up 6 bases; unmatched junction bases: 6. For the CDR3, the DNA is TGCGCCAGCAGCCAAGACTTTGCGGGGGGGTTCAATGAGCAGTTCTTC. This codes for CASSQDFAGGFNEQFF.

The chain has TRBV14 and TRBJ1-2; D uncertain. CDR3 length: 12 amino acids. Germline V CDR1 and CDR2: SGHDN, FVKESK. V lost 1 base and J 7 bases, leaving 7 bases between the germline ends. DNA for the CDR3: TGTGCCAGCAGCCAAGGCCTCTCTGGCTACACCTTC. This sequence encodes CASSQGLSGYTF.

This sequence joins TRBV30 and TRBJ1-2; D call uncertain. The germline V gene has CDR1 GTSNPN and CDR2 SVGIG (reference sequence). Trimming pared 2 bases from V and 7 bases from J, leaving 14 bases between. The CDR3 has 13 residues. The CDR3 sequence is CAWSPGPGGGYTF. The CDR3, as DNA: TGTGCCTGGAGTCCGGGTCCCGGCGGTGGCTACACCTTC.

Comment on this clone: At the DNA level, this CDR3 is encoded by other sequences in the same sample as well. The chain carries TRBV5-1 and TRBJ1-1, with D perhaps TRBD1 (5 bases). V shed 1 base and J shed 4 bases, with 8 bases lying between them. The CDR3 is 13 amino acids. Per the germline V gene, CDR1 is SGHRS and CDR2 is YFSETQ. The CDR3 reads CASSLPGGTEAFF. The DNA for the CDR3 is TGCGCCAGCAGCTTGCCTGGGGGCACTGAAGCTTTCTTT.